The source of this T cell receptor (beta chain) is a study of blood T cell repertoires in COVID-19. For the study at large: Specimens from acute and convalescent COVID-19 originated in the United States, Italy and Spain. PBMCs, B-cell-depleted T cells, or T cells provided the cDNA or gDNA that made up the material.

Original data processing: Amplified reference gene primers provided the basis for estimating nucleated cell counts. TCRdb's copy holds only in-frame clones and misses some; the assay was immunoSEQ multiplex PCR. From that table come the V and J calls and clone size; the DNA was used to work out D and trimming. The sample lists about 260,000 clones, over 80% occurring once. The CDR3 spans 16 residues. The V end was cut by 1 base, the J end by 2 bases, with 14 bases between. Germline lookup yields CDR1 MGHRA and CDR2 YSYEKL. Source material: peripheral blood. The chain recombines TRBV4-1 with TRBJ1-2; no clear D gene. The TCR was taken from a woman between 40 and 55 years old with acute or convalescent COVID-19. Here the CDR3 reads CASSQGVSGRNYGYTF. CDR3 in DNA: TGCGCCAGCAGCCAAGGAGTCTCAGGAAGAAACTATGGCTACACCTTC.